The 14 T cell receptor beta chains listed next were all sequenced from one sample in a study of metastatic and nonmetastatic thyroid tumors. TCRdb re-called clones via MiXCR from the PCR reads. The sample consists of more than 20,000 clones, 24% of them appearing once. All patients reached thyroid surgery having received no treatment beforehand. Material: tumor tissue. The receptors shown here come from a female donor with papillary thyroid cancer or a benign thyroid nodule (not recorded which). Some clones in this sample may be carry-over from other donors' samples.

This clone was counted at least ten times. This chain links TRBV7-2 with TRBJ2-7; D is possibly TRBD2 (6 bases). Germline V gene lookup returns CDR1 SGHTA and CDR2 FQGNSA. This CDR3 has 14 amino acids. With 1 base removed from V and 7 bases from J, the gap between germline ends came to 14 bases. CDR3 sequence reads: CASSLGGPRGEQYF. In nucleotides, the CDR3 is TGTGCCAGCAGCTTAGGTGGACCCCGGGGGGAGCAGTACTTC.

This clone has just a few counts. The genes are TRBV6-4 and TRBJ2-1; 11 bases line up with TRBD2. The germline CDR1 and CDR2 sequences are MRHNA and SNTAGT. The V and J ends lost 2 bases and 15 bases, in that order; junction bases with no gene match: 6. CDR3 length: 13 amino acids. For the CDR3, the DNA is TGTGCCAGCAGTGACGGGGCTAGCGGGAGGTCGTTCTTC. The encoded protein is CASSDGASGRSFF.

This clone was observed a single time. This chain links TRBV18 with TRBJ1-6; no firm D call. V was pared by 3 bases and J by 8 bases, with 17 bases between. The CDR3 covers 16 residues. Germline V gene data show CDR1 as KGHSH and CDR2 as LQKENI. The CDR3 loop reads CASSPSDGTQHSPLHF. The CDR3 region has the DNA TGTGCCAGCTCACCGTCGGACGGAACCCAACATTCACCCCTCCACTTT. Based on the CDR3 plus reference TRBV18 and TRBJ1-6, the full variable domain is NAGVMQNPRHLVRRRGQEARLRCSPMKGHSHVYWYRQLPEEGLKFMVYLQKENIIDESGMPKERFSAEFPKEGPSILRIQQVVRGDSAAYFCASSPSDGTQHSPLHFGNGTRLTVT.

The rearrangement joins TRBV5-1 to TRBJ1-2; D may be TRBD1 (5 bases). The CDR3 sequence is 13 residues long. The germline CDR1 and CDR2 sequences are SGHRS and YFSETQ. V was shortened by 1 base and J by 8 bases, with 12 bases between the two germline ends. This chain's CDR3 is CASSLIQGDGYTF. CDR3 bases: TGCGCCAGCAGCTTGATCCAGGGAGACGGCTACACCTTC.

This clone was seen ten or more times. CDR3 in DNA: TGTGCCAGCAGTAATACAGGAAGGTCCCAAAAGATACAGCCCCAGCATTTT. It encodes CASSNTGRSQKIQPQHF. V gene TRBV27 combines with J gene TRBJ1-5; tentatively, D is TRBD1 (5 bases). This CDR3 is 17 amino acids long. With 5 bases removed from V and 7 bases from J, the gap between germline ends came to 24 bases. The germline CDR1 and CDR2 sequences are MNHEY and SMNVEV (reference sequence).

This clone was seen at least ten times. Written as DNA, the CDR3 is TGTGCCAGTAGTATAGGGACTAGCGGGAGGGCCAACGAGCAGTACTTC. Translating gives CASSIGTSGRANEQYF. The J gene is TRBJ2-7, the V gene TRBV19, with 15 nucleotides matching TRBD2. This CDR3 region has 16 residues. With V trimmed by 1 base and J by 5 bases, 3 bases remained unmatched. Per germline, CDR1 LNHDA and CDR2 SQIVND (reference sequence).

This clone was counted once. One junction end disagrees with the germline gene, perhaps due to a read error. This sequence joins TRBV7-2 and TRBJ2-1, with 7 bases lining up with TRBD1. The CDR3 sequence is 16 residues long. Germline CDR1 is SGHTA and CDR2 is FQGNSA. In DNA form, the CDR3 reads TGCGCCAGCAGCCTACCGCGACAGGGTAACTACAATGAGCAGTTCTTC. As protein: CASSLPRQGNYNEQFF.

V usage is TRBV11-2 and J usage is TRBJ2-7, with D tentatively TRBD1 (5 bases). Trimming cost V 1 base and J 0 bases, with 16 bases left between them. Germline loops: CDR1 SGHAT, CDR2 FQNNGV. CDR3 size: 17 residues. The CDR3: CASSLGLRQGASYEQYF. As DNA, the CDR3 is TGTGCCAGCAGCTTAGGGTTGCGGCAGGGTGCCTCCTACGAGCAGTACTTC.

This clone was seen many times. CDR3 sequence reads: CASSLTGTSTDTQYF. The DNA for the CDR3 is TGTGCCAGCAGCTTGACCGGGACAAGCACAGATACGCAGTATTTT. The chain employs TRBV11-2 and TRBJ2-3, with D possibly matching TRBD1 (6 bases). The V gene's germline CDR1 is SGHAT and CDR2 FQNNGV. V lost 3 bases, J lost 0 bases, and 10 bases lay in between. The CDR3 has 15 residues.

Many counts were recorded for this clone. The chain has TRBV18 and TRBJ2-2; tentatively, D is TRBD2 (5 bases). Germline V gives CDR1 KGHSH, CDR2 LQKENI. CDR3 length equals 14 residues. Between the trimmed V and J ends, which lost 3 bases and 6 bases, there was a span of 11 bases. The CDR3 sequence is CASSPSGSAGELFF. For the CDR3, the DNA is TGTGCCAGCTCACCGTCGGGAAGTGCCGGGGAGCTGTTTTTT. Combining the CDR3 with reference TRBV18 and TRBJ2-2 gives the whole variable domain NAGVMQNPRHLVRRRGQEARLRCSPMKGHSHVYWYRQLPEEGLKFMVYLQKENIIDESGMPKERFSAEFPKEGPSILRIQQVVRGDSAAYFCASSPSGSAGELFFGEGSRLTVL.

The chain combines TRBV11-2 with TRBJ2-1; weak D call: TRBD2 (5 bases). This CDR3 is built from 15 residues. From germline, CDR1 is SGHAT and CDR2 FQNNGV. The ends were cut back, 4 bases at V and 8 bases at J, with 18 bases in the middle. CDR3 sequence: CASSWKGRDMDEQFF. DNA for the CDR3: TGTGCCAGCAGCTGGAAGGGTCGGGATATGGATGAGCAGTTCTTC. Full variable domain (outside the CDR3, taken from reference TRBV11-2 and TRBJ2-1): EAGVAQSPRYKIIEKRQSVAFWCNPISGHATLYWYQQILGQGPKLLIQFQNNGVVDDSQLPKDRFSAERLKGVDSTLKIQPAKLEDSAVYLCASSWKGRDMDEQFFGPGTRLTVL.

The table lists this clone with many counts. The genes are TRBV4-3 and TRBJ2-3; 15 bases line up with TRBD2. CDR3 length equals 19 residues. V lost 4 bases and J lost 2; bases outside the gene matches: 10. The germline V gene encodes CDR1 LGHNA and CDR2 YSLEER. CDR3 in amino acids: CASSLGLAGGPILTDTQYF. The CDR3 DNA reads TGCGCCAGCAGCCTTGGACTAGCGGGAGGGCCGATCCTCACAGATACGCAGTATTTT.

This clone was observed many times. This chain uses TRBV18 with TRBJ1-5; D is unclear. CDR1 and CDR2 from the germline V gene are KGHSH and LQKENI. The CDR3 length is 12 residues. Between the trimmed V and J ends, which lost 6 bases and 1 base, there was a span of 4 bases. Here the CDR3 reads CASSASNQPQHF. The CDR3 DNA follows: TGTGCCAGCTCTGCCAGCAATCAGCCCCAGCATTTT.

This clone was seen repeatedly, ten times or more. The chain is built from TRBV5-4 and TRBJ2-7; perhaps TRBD2 as D (5 bases). Trimming cost V 4 bases and J 9 bases, with 14 bases left between them. In germline, CDR1 is SGHNT, CDR2 YYREEE (reference sequence). This CDR3 is built from 12 residues. CDR3 nucleotides: TGTGCCAGCAGCCGGACGGGGTCGCGGCAGTACTTC. As protein: CASSRTGSRQYF.